What follows are 4 T cell receptor beta chains derived from one specimen sequenced in a study of tumor-infiltrating lymphocytes in primary liver carcinoma. The source material, about 20-30 mg of unsorted bulk tissue, was used to co-extract RNA and DNA. A constant-region primer served to make TCR beta cDNA from roughly 460 ng total RNA. Investigators got TCR beta libraries out of three nested multiplex PCR rounds, done with slightly modified ARM-PCR. Forward primers for TRBV1-TRBV30 and a C-beta reverse primer served the first two PCR rounds, at 10 cycles each. TCRdb itself ran the multiplex PCR reads through MiXCR, one entry per CDR3 protein. The table has roughly 80,000 distinct CDR3 sequences, 71% seen once. Sequenced: liver tumor tissue from sampling region 4. Sample subset: tumor region T4, right-lateral pole. Receptor source: a woman in her sixties with primary liver carcinoma and hepatitis B virus infection.

This clonotype occurred many times. The V call is TRBV2, the J call TRBJ2-4; TRBD1 aligns across 12 bases. CDR3 length equals 19 residues. Looked up from germline, CDR1 is SNHLY and CDR2 is FYNNEI. V shed 2 bases, J shed 1 base, and the junction held 9 bases outside the gene matches. The CDR3 protein is CASSEFGTGGAGAKNIQYF. CDR3 nucleotides: TGTGCCAGCAGTGAATTCGGGACAGGGGGCGCCGGGGCCAAAAACATTCAGTACTTC.

The chain carries TRBV12-3 or TRBV12-4 and TRBJ1-3, with D possibly TRBD1 on 5 matching bases. This CDR3 contains 17 residues. The germline V and J ends were trimmed by 6 bases and 7 bases, with 25 bases remaining between them. The CDR3 DNA reads TGTGCCAGCAGCCTGCCCACAGGAAGACCTCGGGGGAACACCATATATTTT. Translation: CASSLPTGRPRGNTIYF.

The chain has TRBV4-1 and TRBJ2-2; D may be TRBD1 (7 bases). The CDR3 sequence is 16 residues long. The V end lost 9 bases, the J end lost 8 bases, and 25 bases lay between the germline ends. Germline V CDR1 and CDR2: MGHRA, YSYEKL. CDR3 protein: CASRQDRSRGAGELFF. The CDR3 region has the DNA TGCGCCAGTCGCCAAGATCGGAGCAGGGGGGCAGGGGAGCTGTTTTTT.

The J gene is TRBJ1-4, the V gene TRBV12-5; D unclear. Germline CDR1 reads LGHNT; CDR2 reads FRNRAP. The V end was cut by 5 bases, the J end by 0 bases, with 10 bases between. The length of the CDR3 is 15 residues. The CDR3 here is CASGLGGATNEKLFF. CDR3 sequence (DNA): TGTGCTAGTGGTCTGGGAGGTGCAACTAATGAAAAACTGTTTTTT.